This is a list of T cell receptor beta chains from one sample in a study of T cell changes during pregnancy in multiple sclerosis. This table comes from immunoSEQ multiplex PCR, and its TCRdb copy is limited to in-frame clones, with some not included. The repertoire holds about 73,000 clones, with approximately 92% as singletons. This sample comprised peripheral blood, obtained in the third trimester of pregnancy. Source of these receptors: a female donor in good health, enrolled as a control in a pregnancy study. Both conserved end residues are part of each CDR3. Each record gives: D gene, J gene, V gene, clone size, CDR3 protein, CDR3 DNA. A D gene is named only where the DNA matches it firmly. Some rows have no size entry. The others give once, few or many, or a class for an expanded clone.

TRBD2 TRBJ2-5 TRBV10-3 - CAIRDPTSGGGTQYF TGTGCCATCAGGGACCCTACTAGCGGGGGGGGGACCCAGTACTTC
- TRBJ1-5 TRBV29-1 - CSAQEGRSQPQHF TGCAGCGCCCAGGAGGGGCGAAGTCAGCCCCAGCATTTT
- TRBJ1-1 TRBV19 - CASSVAGGYTEAFF TGTGCCAGTAGTGTCGCGGGGGGCTACACTGAAGCTTTCTTT
TRBD1 TRBJ2-2 TRBV7-2 - CASSLRQGTNTGELFF TGTGCCAGCAGCTTAAGACAGGGCACGAACACCGGGGAGCTGTTTTTT
- TRBJ2-7 TRBV28 - CASKGVALRQTYEQYF TGTGCCAGCAAGGGGGTAGCTCTCCGACAGACCTACGAGCAGTACTTC
TRBD1 TRBJ1-5 TRBV28 - CASSLIQGAVQPQHF TGTGCCAGCAGTTTAATTCAGGGGGCAGTTCAGCCCCAGCATTTT
- TRBJ2-5 TRBV10-3 - CAISVSRGETQYF TGTGCCATCAGTGTTTCCAGGGGAGAGACCCAGTACTTC
TRBD1 TRBJ1-6 TRBV6-1 - CASSVTGGFRSPLHF TGTGCCAGCAGCGTCACAGGGGGCTTTAGGTCACCCCTCCACTTT
- TRBJ2-1 TRBV28 - CASGGWYNEQFF TGTGCCAGCGGGGGGTGGTACAATGAGCAGTTCTTC
TRBD1 TRBJ1-1 TRBV19 - CASRMGQGPIQAFF TGTGCCAGTAGAATGGGACAGGGGCCCATCCAAGCTTTCTTT
- TRBJ2-7 TRBV7-8 - CASSQRQRTSSYEQYF TGTGCCAGCAGCCAGCGACAAAGGACTTCCTCCTACGAGCAGTACTTC
- TRBJ1-2 TRBV20-1 - CSASLRYGYTF TGCAGTGCTAGTCTCAGATATGGCTACACCTTC
- TRBJ2-7 TRBV6-6 - CASSQRSYEQYF TGTGCCAGCAGTCAGAGGAGCTACGAGCAGTACTTC
- TRBJ2-7 TRBV28 - CASGTLSYEQYF TGTGCCAGCGGGACTCTTTCCTACGAGCAGTACTTC
TRBD2 TRBJ2-3 TRBV4-1 - CASSPIGLAEKLNSTDTQYF TGCGCCAGCAGCCCGATAGGACTAGCCGAAAAACTAAATAGCACAGATACGCAGTATTTT
TRBD2 TRBJ2-5 TRBV6-1 - CASSRTSGSRETQYF TGTGCCAGCAGTAGGACTAGCGGGAGTAGAGAGACCCAGTACTTC
- TRBJ1-2 TRBV28 - CASRLHRTYGYTF TGTGCCAGCAGATTACACAGGACCTATGGCTACACCTTC
- TRBJ1-2 TRBV28 - CASSFRGNYGYTF TGTGCCAGCAGTTTCCGGGGTAACTATGGCTACACCTTC
TRBD2 TRBJ2-7 TRBV9 - CASSVSGTSSYEQYF TGTGCCAGCAGCGTATCCGGGACTAGCTCCTACGAGCAGTACTTC
- TRBJ1-5 TRBV7-2 once CASSPGREHQPQHF TGTGCCAGCAGCCCGGGGAGGGAGCATCAGCCCCAGCATTTT